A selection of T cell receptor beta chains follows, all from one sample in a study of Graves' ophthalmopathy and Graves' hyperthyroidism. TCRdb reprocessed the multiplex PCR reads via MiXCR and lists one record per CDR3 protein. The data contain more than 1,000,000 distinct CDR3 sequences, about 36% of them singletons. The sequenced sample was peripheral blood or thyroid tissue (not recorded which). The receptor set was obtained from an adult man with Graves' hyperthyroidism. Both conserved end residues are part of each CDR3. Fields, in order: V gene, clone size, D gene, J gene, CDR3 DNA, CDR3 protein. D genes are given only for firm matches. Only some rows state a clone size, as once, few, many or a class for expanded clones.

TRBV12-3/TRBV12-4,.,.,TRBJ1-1,TGTGCCAGCAGCGTTAATCTCCATGCCAGTATGAACACTGAAGCTTTCTTT,CASSVNLHASMNTEAFF
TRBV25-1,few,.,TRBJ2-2,TGTGCCAGCAGTGAAGGCGGAGTCCTCACCGGGGAGCTGTTTTTT,CASSEGGVLTGELFF
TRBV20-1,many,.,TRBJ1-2,TGCAGTGCTAGAGATCCCGGACTGAACTATGGCTACACCTTC,CSARDPGLNYGYTF
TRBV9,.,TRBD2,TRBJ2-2,TGTGCCAGCAGCGGTTCTAGCGGGAAAAACACCGGGGAGCTGTTTTTT,CASSGSSGKNTGELFF
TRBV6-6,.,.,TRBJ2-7,TGTGCCAGCAGTTACGTTACCTACGAGCAGTACTTC,CASSYVTYEQYF
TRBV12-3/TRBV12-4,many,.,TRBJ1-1,TGTGCCAGCAGTGGGGACTTCATGAACACTGAAGCTTTCTTT,CASSGDFMNTEAFF
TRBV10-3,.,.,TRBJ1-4,TGTGCCATCAGTGACGAACAGCCTTGGGAAAAACTGTTTTTT,CAISDEQPWEKLFF
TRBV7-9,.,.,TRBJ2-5,TGTGCCAGCAGCTTAGCCACAGGGGGGGCTGGGACCCAGTACTTC,CASSLATGGAGTQYF
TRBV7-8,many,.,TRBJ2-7,TGTGCCAGCAGCTTATCACACGCATCCGAGCAGTACTTC,CASSLSHASEQYF
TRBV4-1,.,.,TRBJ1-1,TGCGCCAGCAGCCAAGACCGGGGCAAGAGAACTGAAGCTTTCTTT,CASSQDRGKRTEAFF
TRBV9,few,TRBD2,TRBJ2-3,TGTGCCAGCAGCGCCCGACTAGCGGGAGCGGCAGATACGCAGTATTTT,CASSARLAGAADTQYF